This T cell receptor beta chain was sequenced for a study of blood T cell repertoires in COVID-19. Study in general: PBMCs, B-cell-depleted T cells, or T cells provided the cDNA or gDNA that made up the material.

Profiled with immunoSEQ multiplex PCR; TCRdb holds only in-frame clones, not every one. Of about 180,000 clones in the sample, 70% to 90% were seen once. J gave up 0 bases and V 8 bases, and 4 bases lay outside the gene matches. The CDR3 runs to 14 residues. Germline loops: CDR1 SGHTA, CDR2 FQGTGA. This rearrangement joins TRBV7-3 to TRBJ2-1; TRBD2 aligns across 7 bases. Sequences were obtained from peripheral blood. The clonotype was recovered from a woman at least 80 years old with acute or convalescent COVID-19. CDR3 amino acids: CASAPSGSYNEQFF. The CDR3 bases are TGTGCCAGCGCGCCTAGCGGCTCCTACAATGAGCAGTTCTTC.